This T cell receptor (beta chain) came from a study of T cell responses to AZD1222 COVID-19 vaccine. Germline CDR1 and CDR2: MNHNS and SASEGT. The CDR3 sequence is 14 residues long. The germline V and J ends were trimmed by 3 bases and 11 bases, with 17 bases remaining between them. Repertoires were generated with immunoSEQ multiplex PCR, while TCRdb's copy carries only in-frame clones and drops some. The table has around 130,000 clones, less than 95% seen once. The source of this sequence is an adult in good health. Sequenced material: peripheral blood, taken on day 0 of AZD1222 vaccination. This sequence joins TRBV6-1 and TRBJ1-5; D is unclear. CDR3 coding DNA: TGTGCCAGCAGTGAGTTTATTAAGGGAGGATCCCAGCATTTT. Its translation: CASSEFIKGGSQHF.